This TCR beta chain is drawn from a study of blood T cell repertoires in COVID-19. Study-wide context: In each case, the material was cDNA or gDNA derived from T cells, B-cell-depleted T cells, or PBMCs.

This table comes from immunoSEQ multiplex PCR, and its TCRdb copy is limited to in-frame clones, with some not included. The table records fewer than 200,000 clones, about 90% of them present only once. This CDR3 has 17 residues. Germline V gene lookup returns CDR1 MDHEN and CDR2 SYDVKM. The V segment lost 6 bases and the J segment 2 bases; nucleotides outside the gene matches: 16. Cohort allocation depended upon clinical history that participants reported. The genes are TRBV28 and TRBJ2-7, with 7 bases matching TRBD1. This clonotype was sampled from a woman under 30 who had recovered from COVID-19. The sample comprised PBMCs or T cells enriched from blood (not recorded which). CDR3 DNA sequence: TGTGCCAGCAGCCTCGTACTCCTCCGGGACAGAGCCTACGAGCAGTACTTC. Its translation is CASSLVLLRDRAYEQYF.